The entry below describes one T cell receptor beta chain. This sample was taken from a study of cytomegalovirus exposure and HLA in healthy donors. V lost 5 bases and J lost 3; bases outside the gene matches: 0. Looked up from germline, CDR1 is SGHRS and CDR2 is YFSETQ. There are 12 residues in the CDR3. Primers included in the PCR were 60 Vbeta and 13 Jbeta primers. Clones were read by immunoSEQ multiplex PCR, and TCRdb kept only the in-frame ones, dropping some. The sample contains hundreds of thousands of clones, under 80% of which appear only once. The J gene is TRBJ2-3, the V gene TRBV5-1, with 7 positions matching TRBD2. Material for sequencing was PBMCs. The sequence was obtained from a female donor in good health and CMV-seronegative. In DNA form, the CDR3 reads TGCGCCAGCAGACTAGCGACAGATACGCAGTATTTT. This encodes CASRLATDTQYF.